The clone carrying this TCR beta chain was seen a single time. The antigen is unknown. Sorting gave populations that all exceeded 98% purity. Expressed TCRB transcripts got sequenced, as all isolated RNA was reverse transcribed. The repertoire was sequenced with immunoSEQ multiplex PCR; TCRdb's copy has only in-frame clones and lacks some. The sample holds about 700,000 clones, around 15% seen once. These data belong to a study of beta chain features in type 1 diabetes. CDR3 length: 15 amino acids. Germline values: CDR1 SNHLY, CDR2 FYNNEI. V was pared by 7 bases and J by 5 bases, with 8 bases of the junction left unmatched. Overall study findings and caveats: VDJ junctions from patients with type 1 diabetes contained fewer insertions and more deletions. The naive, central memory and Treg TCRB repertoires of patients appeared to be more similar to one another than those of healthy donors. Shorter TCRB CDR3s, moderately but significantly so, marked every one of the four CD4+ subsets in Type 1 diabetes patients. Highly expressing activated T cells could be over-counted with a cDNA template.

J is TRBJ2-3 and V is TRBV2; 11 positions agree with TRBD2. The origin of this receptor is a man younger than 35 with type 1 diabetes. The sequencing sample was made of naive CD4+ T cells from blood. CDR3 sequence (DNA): TGTGCCAGCACGGGTAGCGGGGGGGCCGGAGATACGCAGTATTTT. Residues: CASTGSGGAGDTQYF.